A selection of T cell receptor beta chains follows, all from one sample in a study of blood T cell repertoires in COVID-19. Only in-frame clones appear in the TCRdb table, and some are missing; sequencing was by immunoSEQ multiplex PCR. The sample includes roughly 210,000 clones, about 85% seen only once; the top ten take 8% to 11%. Source material: peripheral blood. These receptors were taken from a woman older than 75 with COVID-19, enrolled during active disease. Each CDR3 is given with its conserved first and last residue. The D gene is left open where the match is weak. The size field is filled for only some rows; it gives once, few, many or a size class.

j_call	clone_size	d_call	cdr3_length	v_call	cdr3_nt	cdr3_aa
TRBJ1-2	NA	NA	16	TRBV18	TGTGCCAGCTCACCCGGGGCAGGGGAAAGATTAAATGGCTACACCTTC	CASSPGAGERLNGYTF
TRBJ2-5	NA	NA	15	TRBV7-2	TGTGCCAGCAGCCCCACTCTGTACTCTGGAGAGACCCAGTACTTC	CASSPTLYSGETQYF
TRBJ2-6	NA	NA	15	TRBV6-5	TGTGCCAGTTCCAGACAGCACTCTGGGGCCAACGTCCTGACTTTC	CASSRQHSGANVLTF
TRBJ1-2	few	NA	14	TRBV24-1	TGTGCCACCAGTGATTTTGTCAGGGACTATGGCTACACCTTC	CATSDFVRDYGYTF
TRBJ1-1	NA	NA	14	TRBV18	TGTGCCAGCTCACCAGTCAAATCGAACACTGAAGCTTTCTTT	CASSPVKSNTEAFF
TRBJ2-5	NA	NA	15	TRBV28	TGTGCCAGCAGTTTGTTTCTAGCCAGTGGGGAGACCCAGTACTTC	CASSLFLASGETQYF
TRBJ1-1	NA	TRBD1	15	TRBV28	TGTGCCAGCCGTTCAGGGCCAGGGGGTAATACTGAAGCTTTCTTT	CASRSGPGGNTEAFF
TRBJ2-7	NA	NA	13	TRBV12-3/TRBV12-4	TGTGCCAGCAGTTCACCACTAGGCTACGAGCAGTACTTC	CASSSPLGYEQYF
TRBJ2-2	NA	NA	16	TRBV7-9	TGTGCCAGCAGCTTATCCTCTCCCACGGGCACCGGGGAGCTGTTTTTT	CASSLSSPTGTGELFF
TRBJ1-2	once	TRBD1	14	TRBV28	TGTGCCAGCACTCATCCTACAGGGGGCTATGGCTACACCTTC	CASTHPTGGYGYTF
TRBJ1-2	NA	NA	16	TRBV7-9	TGTGCCAGCAGCTCAAACCATCCGGGGATCAACTATGGCTACACCTTC	CASSSNHPGINYGYTF
TRBJ2-5	NA	NA	13	TRBV5-5	TGTGCCAGCAGCTCCTCAGGGGAGAAGACCCAGTACTTC	CASSSSGEKTQYF
TRBJ1-6	NA	TRBD1	16	TRBV5-1	TGCGCCAGCAGCTGGAATACTCAGGGGGGTGCTTCACCCCTCCACTTT	CASSWNTQGGASPLHF
TRBJ2-5	once	NA	13	TRBV12-3/TRBV12-4	TGTGCCACCGCGGGGTTCAGAGAGGGGACCCAGTACTTC	CATAGFREGTQYF
TRBJ1-1	NA	TRBD1	17	TRBV7-9	TGTGCCAGCGCACCGGGACAGGGCCAAGGTATGAACACTGAAGCTTTCTTT	CASAPGQGQGMNTEAFF
TRBJ2-2	NA	NA	16	TRBV5-6	TGTGCCAGCAGCCGAAAAAGCACCTTAAACACCGGGGAGCTGTTTTTT	CASSRKSTLNTGELFF
TRBJ1-6	NA	NA	13	TRBV2	TGTGCCAGCAGGGGCGAAGGTAATTCACCCCTCCACTTT	CASRGEGNSPLHF
TRBJ2-7	NA	TRBD1	15	TRBV20-1	TGCAGTGCTAGTCTAACCCCGGGACAGGGCTACGAGCAGTACTTC	CSASLTPGQGYEQYF
TRBJ1-3	NA	NA	19	TRBV19	TGTGCCAGTAGTCCGCGGACCATACTAGGATCAATCTCTGGAAACACCATATATTTT	CASSPRTILGSISGNTIYF
TRBJ2-1	NA	NA	11	TRBV28	TGTGCCAGCAGGGGGCGGAATGAGCAGTTCTTC	CASRGRNEQFF
TRBJ2-5	NA	TRBD1	15	TRBV5-8	TGTGCCAGCAGCCCCTGGGGCAGGGGGCAAGAGACCCAGTACTTC	CASSPWGRGQETQYF
TRBJ2-1	NA	TRBD2	14	TRBV28	TGTGCCAGCAAAGAGCGGGGGGCATACAATGAGCAGTTCTTC	CASKERGAYNEQFF
TRBJ2-2	NA	NA	16	TRBV18	TGTGCCAGCTCCCCCCAGGAGGGGTTGAACACCGGGGAGCTGTTTTTT	CASSPQEGLNTGELFF
TRBJ2-1	NA	TRBD2	16	TRBV4-1	TGCGCCAGCAGCCAAGATTCTAGCGGGGGGTCGAATGAGCAGTTCTTC	CASSQDSSGGSNEQFF
TRBJ2-7	NA	NA	12	TRBV2	TGTGCCAGCAGAGCGGAAACCTACGAGCAGTACTTC	CASRAETYEQYF
TRBJ1-2	NA	TRBD1	13	TRBV5-4	TGTGCCAGCGCTGACAGGGGAGACTATGGCTACACCTTC	CASADRGDYGYTF
TRBJ1-4	NA	TRBD1	16	TRBV5-1	TGCGCCAGCAGCCCCGGACAGGGAGCAACTAATGAAAAACTGTTTTTT	CASSPGQGATNEKLFF
TRBJ2-3	few	TRBD1	17	TRBV29-1	TGCAGCGTTGACGGATCCGGGACAGGGGTTAGCACAGATACGCAGTATTTT	CSVDGSGTGVSTDTQYF
TRBJ2-7	NA	NA	14	TRBV6-2/TRBV6-3	TGTGCCAGCAGTTACGAGAGAGGGTCCTACGAGCAGTACTTC	CASSYERGSYEQYF
TRBJ1-1	NA	NA	14	TRBV11-2	TGTGCCAGCAGCCCTGGGGGGTCGAACACTGAAGCTTTCTTT	CASSPGGSNTEAFF
TRBJ1-5	NA	TRBD1	16	TRBV28	TGTGCCAGCACTACTGACAGGGTCAGCCCTAATCAGCCCCAGCATTTT	CASTTDRVSPNQPQHF
TRBJ2-3	NA	NA	19	TRBV4-2	TGTGCCAGCAGCCAAGATGGGACGGGAGCGGTTGCTAGCACAGATACGCAGTATTTT	CASSQDGTGAVASTDTQYF
TRBJ1-3	NA	NA	17	TRBV28	TGTGCCAGCAGTTCGTTCGGACAGAGTGACGCGAGAAACACCATATATTTT	CASSSFGQSDARNTIYF
TRBJ1-2	few	NA	12	TRBV6-6	TGTGCCAGCAGTTCCCCAGGAGGCGGCTACACCTTC	CASSSPGGGYTF
TRBJ1-5	NA	NA	16	TRBV27	TGTGCCAGCAGTGGAAACACAGGGCGTAGCAATCAGCCCCAGCATTTT	CASSGNTGRSNQPQHF
TRBJ2-7	NA	TRBD1	13	TRBV30	TGTGCCTGGAGTGTAAAGGGACAGGGAAAGCAGTACTTC	CAWSVKGQGKQYF
TRBJ1-2	NA	NA	11	TRBV28	TGTGCCAGCAGCGCGCGGTACGGCTACACCTTC	CASSARYGYTF
TRBJ2-5	NA	NA	13	TRBV10-1	TGCGCCAGCCAAAGGAGCCGACAAGAGACCCAGTACTTC	CASQRSRQETQYF
TRBJ2-4	NA	TRBD2	16	TRBV28	TGTGCCAGCAATAGAGAGCGGGGTAGAGGAGGGAACATTCAGTACTTC	CASNRERGRGGNIQYF
TRBJ1-2	NA	NA	11	TRBV28	TGTGCCAGCAGTTCCCCACGGGGCTACACCTTC	CASSSPRGYTF